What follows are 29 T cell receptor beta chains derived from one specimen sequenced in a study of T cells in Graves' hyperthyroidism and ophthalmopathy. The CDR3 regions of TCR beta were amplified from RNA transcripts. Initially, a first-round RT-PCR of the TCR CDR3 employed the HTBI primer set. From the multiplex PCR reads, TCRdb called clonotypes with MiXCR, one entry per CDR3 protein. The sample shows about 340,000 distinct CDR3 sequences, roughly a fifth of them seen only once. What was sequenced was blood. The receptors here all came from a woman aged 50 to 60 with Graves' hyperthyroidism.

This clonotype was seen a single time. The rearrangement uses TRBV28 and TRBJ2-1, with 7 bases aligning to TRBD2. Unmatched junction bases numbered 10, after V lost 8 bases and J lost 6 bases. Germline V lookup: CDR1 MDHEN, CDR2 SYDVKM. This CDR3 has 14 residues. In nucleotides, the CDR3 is TGTGCCAGCGGACGGGCGGGAGTAGGCAATGAGCAGTTCTTC. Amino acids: CASGRAGVGNEQFF.

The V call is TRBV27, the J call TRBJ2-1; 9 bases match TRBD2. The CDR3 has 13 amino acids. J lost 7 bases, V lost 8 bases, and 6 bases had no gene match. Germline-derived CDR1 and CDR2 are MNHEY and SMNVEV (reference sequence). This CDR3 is CASAGLARNEQFF. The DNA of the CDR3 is TGTGCCAGCGCCGGACTAGCGCGAAATGAGCAGTTCTTC.

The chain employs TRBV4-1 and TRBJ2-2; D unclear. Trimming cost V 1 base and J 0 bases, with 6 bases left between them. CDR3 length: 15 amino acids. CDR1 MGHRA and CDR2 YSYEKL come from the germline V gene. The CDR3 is CASSQVGANTGELFF. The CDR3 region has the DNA TGCGCCAGCAGCCAAGTGGGCGCGAACACCGGGGAGCTGTTTTTT.

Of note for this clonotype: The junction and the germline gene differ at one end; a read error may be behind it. The CDR3 sequence is CASSLQGSNPEAFF. CDR3 bases: TGTGCCAGCAGTTTACAGGGCTCGAACCCTGAAGCTTTCTTT. V gene TRBV28 combines with J gene TRBJ1-1; TRBD1 might be the D (5 bases). Germline V gene lookup returns CDR1 MDHEN and CDR2 SYDVKM. The CDR3 consists of 14 residues.

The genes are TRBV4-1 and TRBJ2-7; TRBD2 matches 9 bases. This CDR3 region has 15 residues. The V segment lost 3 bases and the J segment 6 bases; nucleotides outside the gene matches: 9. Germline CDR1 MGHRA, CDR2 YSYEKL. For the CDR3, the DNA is TGCGCCAGCAGCCAGGAAGCGGGAGGATATTCCGAGCAGTACTTC. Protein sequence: CASSQEAGGYSEQYF.

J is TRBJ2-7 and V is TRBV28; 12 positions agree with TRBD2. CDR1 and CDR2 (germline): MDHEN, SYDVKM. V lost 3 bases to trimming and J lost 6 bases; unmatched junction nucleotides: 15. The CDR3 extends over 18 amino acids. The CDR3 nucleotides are TGTGCCAGCAGTTTTCCGAGGGCTAGCGGGAGGGCCGTTACCGAGCAGTACTTC. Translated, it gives CASSFPRASGRAVTEQYF.

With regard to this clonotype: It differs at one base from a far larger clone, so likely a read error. The CDR3 is CASSLVGESTDTQYF. The CDR3 DNA reads TGTGCCAGCAGCTTAGTAGGGGAATCGACAGATACGCAGTATTTT. This sequence joins TRBV7-8 and TRBJ2-3, with a weak D call TRBD1 (5 bases). Germline CDR1 and CDR2: SGHVS and FQNEAQ. This CDR3 has 15 amino acids. V dropped 1 base and J dropped 3 bases, with 11 bases sitting between them.

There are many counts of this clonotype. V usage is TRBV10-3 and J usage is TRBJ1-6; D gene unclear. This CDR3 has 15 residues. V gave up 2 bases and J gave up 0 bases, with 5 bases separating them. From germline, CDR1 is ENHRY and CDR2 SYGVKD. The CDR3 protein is CAISERDSYNSPLHF. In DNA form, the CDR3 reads TGTGCCATCAGTGAGCGAGACTCCTATAATTCACCCCTCCACTTT.

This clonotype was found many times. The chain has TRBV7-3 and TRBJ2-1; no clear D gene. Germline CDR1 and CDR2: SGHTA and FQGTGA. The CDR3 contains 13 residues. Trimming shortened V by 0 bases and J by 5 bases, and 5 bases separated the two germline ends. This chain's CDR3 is CASSLTRDNEQFF. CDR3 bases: TGTGCCAGCAGCTTAACCCGGGACAATGAGCAGTTCTTC.

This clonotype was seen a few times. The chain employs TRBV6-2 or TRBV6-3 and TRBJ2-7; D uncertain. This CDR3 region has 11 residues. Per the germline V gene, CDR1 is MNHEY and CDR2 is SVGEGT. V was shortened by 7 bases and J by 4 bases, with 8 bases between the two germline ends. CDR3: CASTKGYEQYF. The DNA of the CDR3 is TGTGCCAGCACCAAGGGATACGAGCAGTACTTC.

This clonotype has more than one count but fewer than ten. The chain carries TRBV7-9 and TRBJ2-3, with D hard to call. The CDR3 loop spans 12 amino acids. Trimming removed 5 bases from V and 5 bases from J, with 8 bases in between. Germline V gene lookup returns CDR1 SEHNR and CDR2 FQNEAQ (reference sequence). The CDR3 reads CASSVSGDTQYF. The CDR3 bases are TGTGCCAGCAGCGTAAGTGGAGATACGCAGTATTTT. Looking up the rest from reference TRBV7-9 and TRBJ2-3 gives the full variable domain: DTGVSQNPRHKITKRGQNVTFRCDPISEHNRLYWYRQTLGQGPEFLTYFQNEAQLEKSRLLSDRFSAERPKGSFSTLEIQRTEQGDSAMYLCASSVSGDTQYFGPGTRLTVL.

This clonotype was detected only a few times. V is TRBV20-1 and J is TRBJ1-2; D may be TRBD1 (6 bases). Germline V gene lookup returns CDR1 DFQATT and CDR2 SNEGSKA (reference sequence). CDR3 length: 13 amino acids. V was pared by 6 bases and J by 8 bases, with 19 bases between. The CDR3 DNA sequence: TGCAGTGCCTTACACGGAAGAGGGGGAGGCTACACCTTC. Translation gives CSALHGRGGGYTF.

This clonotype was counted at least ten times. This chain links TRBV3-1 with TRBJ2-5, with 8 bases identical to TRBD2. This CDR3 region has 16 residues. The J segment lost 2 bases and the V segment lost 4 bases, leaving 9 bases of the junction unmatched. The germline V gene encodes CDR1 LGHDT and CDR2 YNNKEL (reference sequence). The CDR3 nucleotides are TGTGCCAGCAGCCTTCCTTCTAGCGGGCTACAAGAGACCCAGTACTTC. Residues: CASSLPSSGLQETQYF.

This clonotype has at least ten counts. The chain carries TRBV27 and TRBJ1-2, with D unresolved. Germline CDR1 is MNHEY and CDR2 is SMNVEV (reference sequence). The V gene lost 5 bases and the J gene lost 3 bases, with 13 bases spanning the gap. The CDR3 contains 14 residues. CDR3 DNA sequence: TGTGCCAGCAGTCCCCGTTTTTATGACTATGGCTACACCTTC. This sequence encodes CASSPRFYDYGYTF.

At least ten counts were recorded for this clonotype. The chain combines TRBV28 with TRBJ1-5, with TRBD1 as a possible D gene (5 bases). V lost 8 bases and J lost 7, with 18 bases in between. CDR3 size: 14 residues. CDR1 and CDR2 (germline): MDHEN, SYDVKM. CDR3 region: CASSEVQGWQPQHF. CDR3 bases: TGTGCCAGCTCTGAGGTTCAGGGCTGGCAGCCCCAGCATTTT.

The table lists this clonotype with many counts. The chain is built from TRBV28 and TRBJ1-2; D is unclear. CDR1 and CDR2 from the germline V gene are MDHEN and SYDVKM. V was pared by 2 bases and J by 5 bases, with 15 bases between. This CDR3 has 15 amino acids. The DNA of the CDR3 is TGTGCCAGCAGTTTAGACGCCCGGGGTAAATATGGCTACACCTTC. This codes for CASSLDARGKYGYTF.

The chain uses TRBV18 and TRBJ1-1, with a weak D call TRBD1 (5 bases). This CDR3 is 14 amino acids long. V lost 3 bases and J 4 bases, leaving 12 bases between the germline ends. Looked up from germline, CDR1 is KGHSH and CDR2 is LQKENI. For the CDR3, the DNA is TGTGCCAGCTCACCTTCTCGGGGGGGCACTGAAGCTTTCTTT. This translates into CASSPSRGGTEAFF.

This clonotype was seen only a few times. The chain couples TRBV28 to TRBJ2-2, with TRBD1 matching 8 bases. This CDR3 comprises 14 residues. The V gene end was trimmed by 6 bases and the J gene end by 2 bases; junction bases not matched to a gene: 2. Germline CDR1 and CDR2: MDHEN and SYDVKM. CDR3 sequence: CASRQGGNTGELFF. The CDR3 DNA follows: TGTGCCAGCAGACAGGGGGGTAACACCGGGGAGCTGTTTTTT.

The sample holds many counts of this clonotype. Here the CDR3 reads CASNGQALAKNIQYF. The CDR3 bases are TGTGCCAGCAATGGACAGGCACTAGCCAAAAACATTCAGTACTTC. The chain carries TRBV2 and TRBJ2-4, with 7 bases that match TRBD1. CDR1 and CDR2 (germline): SNHLY, FYNNEI. V was pared by 7 bases and J by 0 bases, with 6 bases of the junction left unmatched. The CDR3 sequence is 15 residues long.

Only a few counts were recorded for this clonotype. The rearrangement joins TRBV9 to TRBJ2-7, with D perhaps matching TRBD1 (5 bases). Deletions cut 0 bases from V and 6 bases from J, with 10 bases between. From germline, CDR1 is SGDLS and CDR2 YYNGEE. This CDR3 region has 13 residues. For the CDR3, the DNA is TGTGCCAGCAGCGTAGTAGGGCAGGGCGAGCAGTACTTC. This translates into CASSVVGQGEQYF.

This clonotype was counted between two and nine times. The CDR3 nucleotides are TGTGCCAGCAGCTTAGGGGCAGGGTTCTCCTACGAGCAGTACTTC. It specifies CASSLGAGFSYEQYF. The gene calls are TRBV7-3 and TRBJ2-7, with a weak D call TRBD1 (5 bases). The V gene lost 2 bases and the J gene lost 0 bases, with 11 bases spanning the gap. The germline gives CDR1 SGHTA, CDR2 FQGTGA. The CDR3 runs 15 residues.

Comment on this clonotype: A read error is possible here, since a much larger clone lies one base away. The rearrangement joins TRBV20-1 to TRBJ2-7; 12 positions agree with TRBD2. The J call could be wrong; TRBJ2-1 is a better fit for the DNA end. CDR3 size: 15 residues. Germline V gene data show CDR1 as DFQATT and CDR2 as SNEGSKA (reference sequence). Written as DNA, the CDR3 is TGCAGTGCTACGACTAGCGGGAGTTTAGGGTACGAGCAGTTCTTC. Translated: CSATTSGSLGYEQFF.

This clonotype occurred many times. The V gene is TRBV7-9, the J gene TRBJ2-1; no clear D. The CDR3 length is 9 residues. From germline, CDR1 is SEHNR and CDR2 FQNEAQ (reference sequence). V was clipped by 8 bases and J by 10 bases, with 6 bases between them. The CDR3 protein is CASEWEQFF. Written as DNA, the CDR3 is TGTGCCAGCGAGTGGGAGCAGTTCTTC.

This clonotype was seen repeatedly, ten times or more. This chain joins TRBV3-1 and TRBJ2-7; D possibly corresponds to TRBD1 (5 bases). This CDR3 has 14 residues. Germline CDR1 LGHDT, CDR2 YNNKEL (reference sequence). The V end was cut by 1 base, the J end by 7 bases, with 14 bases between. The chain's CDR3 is CASSQGVGAREQYF. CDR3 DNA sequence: TGTGCCAGCAGCCAAGGTGTTGGGGCTCGGGAGCAGTACTTC.

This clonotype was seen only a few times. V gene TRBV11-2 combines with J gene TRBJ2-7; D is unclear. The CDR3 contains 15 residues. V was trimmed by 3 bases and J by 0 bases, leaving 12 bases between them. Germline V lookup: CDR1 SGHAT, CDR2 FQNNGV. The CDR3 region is CASSLPRSSSYEQYF. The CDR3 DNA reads TGTGCCAGCAGCTTGCCCCGATCAAGCTCCTACGAGCAGTACTTC.

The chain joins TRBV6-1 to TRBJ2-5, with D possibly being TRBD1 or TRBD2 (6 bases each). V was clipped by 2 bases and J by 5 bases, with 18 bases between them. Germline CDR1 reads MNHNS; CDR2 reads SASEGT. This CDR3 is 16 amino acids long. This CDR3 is CASSEPIGGKGETQYF. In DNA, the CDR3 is TGTGCCAGCAGTGAACCTATAGGGGGGAAGGGGGAGACCCAGTACTTC.

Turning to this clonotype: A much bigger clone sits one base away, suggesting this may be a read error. CDR3 sequence (DNA): TGTGCCAGCAGTCCTAGCGGGGCGCGAGAGACCCAGTACTTC. Its translation is CASSPSGARETQYF. This sequence joins TRBV6-1 and TRBJ2-5, with TRBD2 identical over 9 bases. CDR1 and CDR2 (germline): MNHNS, SASEGT. J lost 4 bases, V lost 5 bases, and 5 bases had no gene match. CDR3 length: 14 amino acids.

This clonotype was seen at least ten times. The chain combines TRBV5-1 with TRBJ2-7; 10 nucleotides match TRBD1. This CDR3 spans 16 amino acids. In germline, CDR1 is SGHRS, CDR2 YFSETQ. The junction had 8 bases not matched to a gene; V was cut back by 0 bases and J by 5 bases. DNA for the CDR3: TGCGCCAGCAGCTTGGTTCCGGGACAGGGGTATAACGAGCAGTACTTC. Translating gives CASSLVPGQGYNEQYF.

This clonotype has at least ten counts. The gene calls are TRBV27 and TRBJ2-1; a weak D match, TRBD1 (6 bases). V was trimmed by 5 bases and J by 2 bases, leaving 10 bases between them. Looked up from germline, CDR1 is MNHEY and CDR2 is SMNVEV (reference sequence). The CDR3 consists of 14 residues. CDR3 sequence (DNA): TGTGCCAGCAGTACAGGGTCCGCCTACAATGAGCAGTTCTTC. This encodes CASSTGSAYNEQFF.